Presented here are 29 T cell receptor beta chains from one specimen sequenced in a study of vaccination effects on CD4 cells after COVID-19. Using immunoSEQ multiplex PCR, the repertoire was profiled, and TCRdb retains in-frame clones only, with some absent. The table lists around 36,000 clones, more than 60% of them singletons. For these receptors, no antigen is known. Antigen-specific CD4+ T cells expanded by the ViraFEST assay with viral peptide pools were then sequenced. With approximately ten days of culture completed, CD4+ T cells were isolated. Recipients of the vaccine had no prior SARS-CoV-2 infection and negative nucleocapsid antibodies. Here the sequenced sample was CD4+ T cells from PBMCs cultured with SARS-CoV-2 spike peptides, taken before COVID-19 vaccination. These receptors were obtained from a human donor who received a COVID-19 vaccine.

The rearrangement uses TRBV5-1 and TRBJ1-6, with D perhaps TRBD1 (5 bases). This CDR3 has 14 residues. Trimming took off 0 bases at V and 10 bases at J, with 11 bases between the two ends. CDR1 is SGHRS and CDR2 is YFSETQ in the germline V gene. DNA of the CDR3: TGCGCCAGCAGCTTGGAGCGGGGCAGGTCACCCCTCCACTTT. It yields the protein CASSLERGRSPLHF.

V is TRBV5-4 and J is TRBJ1-2; TRBD1 is a possible D gene (6 bases). From germline, CDR1 is SGHNT and CDR2 YYREEE (reference sequence). V lost 0 bases and J 3 bases, leaving 15 bases between the germline ends. The CDR3 has 16 amino acids. The DNA of the CDR3 is TGTGCCAGCAGCTTGGGGGCGGGGGGCGCAGACTATGGCTACACCTTC. It codes for CASSLGAGGADYGYTF.

The chain combines TRBV30 with TRBJ2-1, with D perhaps TRBD2 (6 bases). The CDR3 totals 14 residues. V was shortened by 0 bases and J by 5 bases, with 11 bases between the two germline ends. Per germline, CDR1 GTSNPN and CDR2 SVGIG (reference sequence). As DNA, the CDR3 is TGTGCCTGGAGTGTGGGACTCCCGAACAATGAGCAGTTCTTC. As protein: CAWSVGLPNNEQFF.

This clone was found once. V is TRBV5-5 and J is TRBJ1-2, with D tentatively TRBD1 (5 bases). V was cut by 4 bases and J by 0 bases, with 13 bases left in between. Looked up from germline, CDR1 is SGHKS and CDR2 is YYEKEE (reference sequence). The CDR3 has 15 amino acids. The CDR3 DNA sequence: TGTGCCAGCAGCCCCTGGGGCAGCTCTAACTATGGCTACACCTTC. This translates into CASSPWGSSNYGYTF. Together with reference TRBV5-5 and TRBJ1-2, the CDR3 gives the full variable domain: DAGVTQSPTHLIKTRGQQVTLRCSPISGHKSVSWYQQVLGQGPQFIFQYYEKEERGRGNFPDRFSARQFPNYSSELNVNALLLGDSALYLCASSPWGSSNYGYTFGSGTRLTVV.

The rearrangement joins TRBV6-2 or TRBV6-3 to TRBJ2-5; 9 bases match TRBD1. Germline CDR1 is MNHEY and CDR2 is SVGEGT. With 2 bases clipped from V and 5 bases from J, the junction kept 3 bases outside the gene matches. The CDR3 totals 14 residues. The CDR3 DNA sequence: TGTGCCAGCAGTTACCGGGACAGGGTCGAGACCCAGTACTTC. Residues: CASSYRDRVETQYF.

This clone has more than one count but fewer than ten. V gene TRBV6-2 or TRBV6-3 combines with J gene TRBJ1-1; 7 bases are a match to TRBD1. This CDR3 has 12 amino acids. The germline V gene has CDR1 MNHEY and CDR2 SVGEGT. V shed 1 base, J shed 7 bases, and the junction held 0 bases outside the gene matches. The CDR3 is CASSYWDSEAFF. CDR3 coding DNA: TGTGCCAGCAGTTACTGGGACAGTGAAGCTTTCTTT.

Concerning this clone: Relative to the germline gene, one junction end is altered; a read error may explain this. The chain carries TRBV5-8 and TRBJ1-1, with unresolved D. The CDR3 sequence is 13 residues long. CDR1 and CDR2 from the germline V gene are SGHTS and YDEGEE. CDR3 sequence: CASRLAVNTEAFF. In DNA form, the CDR3 reads TGTGCCAGCAGGTTGGCAGTGAACACTGAAGCTTTCTTT.

This chain connects TRBV28 to TRBJ1-2; 9 bases line up with TRBD1. CDR3 length: 15 amino acids. The germline CDR1 and CDR2 sequences are MDHEN and SYDVKM. J was trimmed by 7 bases and V by 5 bases; bases with no gene match: 11. The CDR3 reads CASSQPGTGNGGYTF. The CDR3 nucleotides are TGTGCCAGCAGTCAGCCTGGGACAGGGAATGGTGGCTACACCTTC.

The chain carries TRBV3-1 (or the pseudogene TRBV3-2) and TRBJ2-3; D ambiguous. There are 18 residues in the CDR3. Germline-derived CDR1 and CDR2 are LGHDT and YNNKEL (reference sequence). Trimming stripped 0 bases from V and 0 bases from J, with 16 bases between. CDR3 DNA: TGTGCCAGCAGCCAAGACCCCCCCCCAGCCCTCAGCACAGATACGCAGTATTTT. Its protein is CASSQDPPPALSTDTQYF.

The V call is TRBV4-1, the J call TRBJ1-2, with TRBD1 matching over 8 bases. Germline V lookup: CDR1 MGHRA, CDR2 YSYEKL. V shed 4 bases and J 5 bases; nucleotides not matched to a gene: 12. CDR3 length: 16 residues. CDR3 nucleotides: TGCGCCAGCAGCCTTGGATGGACAGGGCAAGGGTATGGCTACACCTTC. It specifies CASSLGWTGQGYGYTF.

The V gene is TRBV7-9, the J gene TRBJ2-1; TRBD2 matches at 8 bases. V was pared by 5 bases and J by 6 bases, with 12 bases of the junction left unmatched. This CDR3 spans 16 amino acids. The germline gives CDR1 SEHNR, CDR2 FQNEAQ (reference sequence). CDR3 DNA sequence: TGTGCCAGCAGCCCGCGGGGGCGGGAGGCGGTCAATGAGCAGTTCTTC. Its translation is CASSPRGREAVNEQFF.

The rearrangement joins TRBV10-3 to TRBJ2-1; 8 nucleotides line up with TRBD1. J gave up 3 bases and V 6 bases, and 7 bases lay outside the gene matches. Germline-derived CDR1 and CDR2 are ENHRY and SYGVKD. CDR3 length: 15 amino acids. Here the CDR3 reads CAIRHEDRGYNEQFF. The CDR3 DNA reads TGTGCCATCAGGCATGAAGACAGGGGCTACAATGAGCAGTTCTTC.

The rearrangement uses TRBV5-6 and TRBJ1-2; D is perhaps TRBD1 (6 bases). Looked up from germline, CDR1 is SGHDT and CDR2 is YYEEEE. V was cut by 1 base and J by 4 bases, with 17 bases left in between. The CDR3 is 16 amino acids. The CDR3 DNA reads as TGTGCCAGCAGCTTGAGACACAGGGTTGTCGGCTATGGCTACACCTTC. This translates into CASSLRHRVVGYGYTF.

The chain carries TRBV5-8 and TRBJ1-6; TRBD1 is a possible D gene (6 bases). The germline V gene has CDR1 SGHTS and CDR2 YDEGEE. Trimming took off 4 bases at V and 6 bases at J, with 11 bases between the two ends. The length of the CDR3 is 14 residues. CDR3 DNA: TGTGCCAGCAGCCGGGACACTGGTAATTCACCCCTCCACTTT. This sequence encodes CASSRDTGNSPLHF.

V is TRBV4-1 and J is TRBJ2-6; 7 bases match TRBD2. The CDR3 runs to 16 residues. V shed 3 bases and J 3 bases; nucleotides not matched to a gene: 5. The germline V gene has CDR1 MGHRA and CDR2 YSYEKL. CDR3 sequence: CASSQSGTFGANVLTF. The CDR3 DNA is TGCGCCAGCAGCCAGAGCGGGACCTTTGGGGCCAACGTCCTGACTTTC.

The genes are TRBV6-5 and TRBJ1-1; 9 bases are shared with TRBD1. Germline V lookup: CDR1 MNHEY, CDR2 SVGAGI. V gave up 6 bases and J gave up 4 bases; unmatched junction bases: 9. This CDR3 has 15 residues. Written as DNA, the CDR3 is TGTGCCAGCAGGGCAAGTGACAGGGGGGGCACTGAAGCTTTCTTT. Amino acids: CASRASDRGGTEAFF.

This chain connects TRBV18 to TRBJ1-1; D ambiguous. There are 14 residues in the CDR3. Looked up from germline, CDR1 is KGHSH and CDR2 is LQKENI. Trimming left V 6 bases short and J 1 base short, with 12 bases between. The CDR3 is CASSPRPGNTEAFF. The CDR3, as DNA: TGTGCCAGCTCGCCCAGGCCGGGGAACACTGAAGCTTTCTTT.

The rearrangement joins TRBV5-6 to TRBJ2-3; D is possibly TRBD2 (5 bases). V dropped 4 bases and J dropped 1 base, with 16 bases sitting between them. Germline loops: CDR1 SGHDT, CDR2 YYEEEE. The CDR3 totals 16 residues. This CDR3 reads CASSGTARRGTDTQYF. CDR3 DNA: TGTGCCAGCAGCGGCACGGCGAGGCGGGGCACAGATACGCAGTATTTT.

This clone has more than one count but fewer than ten. V and J are TRBV2 and TRBJ1-4; D is undetermined. This CDR3 comprises 13 residues. Germline assignment: CDR1 SNHLY and CDR2 FYNNEI. V gave up 6 bases and J gave up 4 bases, with 9 bases separating them. CDR3 region: CASSSRHNEKLFF. The DNA of the CDR3 is TGTGCCAGCAGCTCCCGTCATAATGAAAAACTGTTTTTT.

In its sample, this clone was seen a few times. This chain connects TRBV4-2 to TRBJ2-1, with 10 bases fitting TRBD2. J gave up 6 bases and V 1 base, and 6 bases lay outside the gene matches. The CDR3 length is 16 residues. The germline V gene has CDR1 LGHNA and CDR2 YNFKEQ. CDR3 protein: CASSQGERGGFNEQFF. The CDR3 DNA reads as TGTGCCAGCAGCCAAGGGGAGCGGGGGGGTTTCAATGAGCAGTTCTTC.

The chain uses TRBV7-2 and TRBJ1-4; a weak D match, TRBD1 (5 bases). Germline V gene sequence: CDR1 SGHTA, CDR2 FQGNSA. This CDR3 region has 13 residues. Between the trimmed V and J ends, which lost 3 bases and 12 bases, there was a span of 14 bases. The CDR3 nucleotides read TGTGCCAGCAGCTTTGAGACGAGAGGGGAACTGTTTTTT. Its translation is CASSFETRGELFF.

The J gene is TRBJ2-7, the V gene TRBV5-1, with D possibly TRBD1 on 6 matching bases. Germline lookup yields CDR1 SGHRS and CDR2 YFSETQ. This CDR3 is 14 amino acids long. Trimming shortened V by 1 base and J by 3 bases, and 11 bases separated the two germline ends. CDR3 coding DNA: TGCGCCAGCAGCTTGCGGACAGCCGACTACGAGCAGTACTTC. Translating gives CASSLRTADYEQYF.

This chain links TRBV19 with TRBJ2-1, with D possibly being TRBD1 (6 bases). Germline lookup yields CDR1 LNHDA and CDR2 SQIVND (reference sequence). The CDR3 is 14 residues long. With 6 bases removed from V and 3 bases from J, the gap between germline ends came to 12 bases. CDR3 coding DNA: TGTGCCAGTAGAAAACCGGGACACTACAATGAGCAGTTCTTC. The encoded protein is CASRKPGHYNEQFF.

This chain links TRBV6-5 with TRBJ2-1; 8 bases fit TRBD2. From germline, CDR1 is MNHEY and CDR2 SVGAGI. This CDR3 contains 15 residues. The V segment lost 3 bases and the J segment 4 bases; nucleotides outside the gene matches: 5. The CDR3 sequence: CASSYSGTPYNEQFF. Written as DNA, the CDR3 is TGTGCCAGCAGTTATAGCGGGACTCCATACAATGAGCAGTTCTTC.

This clone turned up a few times. The V and J genes are TRBV4-1 and TRBJ1-1; 12 bases line up with TRBD1. Germline lookup yields CDR1 MGHRA and CDR2 YSYEKL. CDR3 length: 14 amino acids. With 0 bases clipped from V and 11 bases from J, the junction kept 4 bases outside the gene matches. Here the CDR3 DNA reads TGCGCCAGCAGCCAAGAAGGGACAGGGGGCACCGCTTTCTTT. Translating it yields CASSQEGTGGTAFF.

V gene TRBV28 combines with J gene TRBJ2-2, with D possibly matching TRBD2 (6 bases). Germline V gene lookup returns CDR1 MDHEN and CDR2 SYDVKM. The CDR3 extends over 15 amino acids. V dropped 5 bases and J dropped 4 bases, with 14 bases sitting between them. CDR3 region: CASSPPEGLTGELFF. As DNA, the CDR3 is TGTGCCAGCAGTCCACCCGAGGGACTCACCGGGGAGCTGTTTTTT. Full variable domain (remainder filled in from reference TRBV28 and TRBJ2-2): DVKVTQSSRYLVKRTGEKVFLECVQDMDHENMFWYRQDPGLGLRLIYFSYDVKMKEKGDIPEGYSVSREKKERFSLILESASTNQTSMYLCASSPPEGLTGELFFGEGSRLTVL.

Concerning this clone itself: The junction does not match germline at one end; this may be a read error. The chain employs TRBV7-7 and TRBJ2-5, with D possibly matching TRBD2 (6 bases). Germline CDR1 SSHAT, CDR2 FNYEAQ (reference sequence). The CDR3 runs 16 residues. The CDR3 nucleotides read TGTGCTAGCAGCTTAACCTCTAGCGCTATGCAAGAGACCCAGTACTTC. Translating it yields CASSLTSSAMQETQYF.

V gene TRBV9 combines with J gene TRBJ1-1, with no clear D. Germline CDR1 is SGDLS and CDR2 is YYNGEE. Trimming removed 1 base at V and 3 bases at J, with 10 bases between. This CDR3 has 14 residues. The CDR3, as DNA: TGTGCCAGCAGCGTACAGCCCGGCTACACTGAAGCTTTCTTT. Protein product: CASSVQPGYTEAFF.

The genes are TRBV10-1 and TRBJ2-7, with D unclear. V was trimmed by 0 bases and J by 9 bases, leaving 18 bases between them. This CDR3 contains 15 residues. Germline V CDR1 and CDR2: WNHNN, SYGVQD (reference sequence). This CDR3 is CASSESSLVILGQYF. The CDR3 DNA is TGCGCCAGCAGTGAGTCGAGTCTAGTTATCCTCGGGCAGTACTTC.